Listed below are T cell receptor beta chains from one sample, sequenced in a study of T cell responses to AZD1222 COVID-19 vaccine. Using immunoSEQ multiplex PCR, the repertoire was profiled, and TCRdb retains in-frame clones only, with some absent. The table lists approximately 140,000 clones, around 90% of them singletons, with under 3.5% in the top ten. Sequencing used peripheral blood, obtained on day 0 of AZD1222 vaccination. The origin of the receptors is an adult in good health. CDR3s include the opening cysteine and the closing phenylalanine or tryptophan. A D gene is named only where the DNA matches it firmly. Size tells how often a clone was seen (once, few, many) or the class of an expanded clone, and some rows leave it out.

TRBV2,.,TRBJ1-4,.,TGTGCCAGCAGTGATCCGGGAAGATATGAAAAACTGTTTTTT,CASSDPGRYEKLFF
TRBV9,.,TRBJ2-7,TRBD2,TGTGCCAGCAGCCCCCAGTTAAGCGGGAGTAACGAGCAGTACTTC,CASSPQLSGSNEQYF
TRBV7-2,many,TRBJ1-5,TRBD1,TGTGCCAGCAGCCCGGGGACAGGGGTTCCTTATAGCAATCAGCCCCAGCATTTT,CASSPGTGVPYSNQPQHF
TRBV5-1,.,TRBJ2-7,.,TGCGCCAGCAGCTTGGGAACGGGGGCAATCGGGTACGAGCAGTACTTC,CASSLGTGAIGYEQYF
TRBV5-3,once,TRBJ1-1,TRBD1,TGTGCCAGAAGCTTCCGGGACAGGGGTACAGCTTTCTTT,CARSFRDRGTAFF
TRBV7-2,.,TRBJ1-3,.,TGTGCCAGCAGCCCCCGAAGGGGAGACACCATATATTTT,CASSPRRGDTIYF
TRBV5-4,.,TRBJ2-7,.,TGTGCCAGCAGCTCCTCAGAGGACGAGCAGTACTTC,CASSSSEDEQYF
TRBV6-5,once,TRBJ1-1,TRBD1,TGTGCCAGCAGTCAGTACAGGGGGATGGAAGCTTTCTTT,CASSQYRGMEAFF
TRBV3-1/TRBV3-2,.,TRBJ2-1,TRBD2,TGTGCCAGCAGCCAGGTTAGCGGGGGGCGCAATGAGCAGTTCTTC,CASSQVSGGRNEQFF
TRBV7-8,.,TRBJ2-5,.,TGTGCCAGCAGCTTAGGGAGGGCGCAAGAGACCCAGTACTTC,CASSLGRAQETQYF
TRBV19,.,TRBJ1-4,.,TGTGCCAGTAGTACCTGGACACCTGAAAAACTGTTTTTT,CASSTWTPEKLFF
TRBV7-3,.,TRBJ2-7,.,TGTGCCAGCAGCTTAGGCCGAAACTACGAGCAGTACTTC,CASSLGRNYEQYF
TRBV7-9,once,TRBJ2-1,TRBD1,TGTGCCAGCAGCTTACCCGGACAGGCACAGTTCTTC,CASSLPGQAQFF
TRBV5-1,.,TRBJ1-6,.,TGCGCCAGCAGCTTGGAGGTGGGAGTTAATTCACCCCTCCACTTT,CASSLEVGVNSPLHF
TRBV11-2,.,TRBJ2-3,.,TGTGCCAGCAGCCGTACGGATACGCAGTATTTT,CASSRTDTQYF
TRBV27,.,TRBJ1-6,.,TGTGCCAGCAGTTTATCGTTGGCCGAGGCCCTCCACTTT,CASSLSLAEALHF
TRBV7-8,few,TRBJ2-7,.,TGTGCCAGCAGCTTATTGGCAGGGGCCTCCTACGAGCAGTACTTC,CASSLLAGASYEQYF
TRBV5-5,.,TRBJ2-1,TRBD1,TGTGCCAGCAGCTTGCTGACTGGGACAGGGGGCAATGAGCAGTTCTTC,CASSLLTGTGGNEQFF
TRBV2,.,TRBJ1-5,.,TGTGCCAGCAGACGGGACGGAGGGGGATGGCCCCAGCATTTT,CASRRDGGGWPQHF
TRBV2,.,TRBJ2-1,TRBD1,TGTGCCAGCAGGCCGGGACAGGGGTACAATGAGCAGTTCTTC,CASRPGQGYNEQFF
TRBV5-1,.,TRBJ2-5,.,TGCGCCAGCAGCTCTGGCGGGGGCACGGAGACCCAGTACTTC,CASSSGGGTETQYF
TRBV7-8,.,TRBJ2-7,.,TGTGCCAGCAGCTTGTGGGGGAAAGGGTCCTACGAGCAGTACTTC,CASSLWGKGSYEQYF
TRBV7-3,.,TRBJ1-5,TRBD1,TGTGCCCGTCAAAGGACAGGGTGGTATAGCAATCAGCCCCAGCATTTT,CARQRTGWYSNQPQHF
TRBV18,.,TRBJ2-2,TRBD1,TGTGCCAGCTCACCAAAACCAGGACAGGGGCCTTACGCGAACACCGGGGAGCTGTTTTTT,CASSPKPGQGPYANTGELFF
TRBV6-5,.,TRBJ1-2,TRBD1,TGTGCCAGCAGGGGTTCCGGGACAGGGCTCTATGGCTACACCTTC,CASRGSGTGLYGYTF
TRBV7-2,.,TRBJ2-5,.,TGTGCCAGCAGCAAGTGGACAGACCAAGAGACCCAGTACTTC,CASSKWTDQETQYF
TRBV10-3,.,TRBJ1-2,.,TGTGCCATCAGTGAAGGGTGGAGGGGCTATGGCTACACCTTC,CAISEGWRGYGYTF
TRBV28,.,TRBJ2-7,TRBD1,TGTGCCAGCACTGGGACAGGTTTTCTCGGAACCCCTCTCTACGAGCAGTACTTC,CASTGTGFLGTPLYEQYF
TRBV7-9,.,TRBJ2-5,.,TGTGCCAGCAGCTTAGGTCAGGTTTGGGGGGAGACCCAGTACTTC,CASSLGQVWGETQYF
TRBV7-8,once,TRBJ2-6,.,TGTGCCAGCATGAAGCCATCTGGGGCCAACGTCCTGACTTTC,CASMKPSGANVLTF
TRBV19,.,TRBJ1-2,TRBD1,TGTGCCAGTAGTGTGGGACAGGGTTGGTATGGCTACACCTTC,CASSVGQGWYGYTF
TRBV13,.,TRBJ1-6,.,TGTGCCAGCAGCCACCCGGGCCGCGGTAATTCACCCCTCCACTTT,CASSHPGRGNSPLHF
TRBV10-3,.,TRBJ1-1,.,TGTGCCATCAGTGCCTCGGGGGCTAACACTGAAGCTTTCTTT,CAISASGANTEAFF
TRBV18,.,TRBJ1-2,.,TGTGCCAGCTCACCCCAGGGTCCCAATGGCTACACCTTC,CASSPQGPNGYTF
TRBV6-1,.,TRBJ1-2,.,TGTGCCAGCAGTGAAGCGCCGTTCGGGGCCTATGGCTACACCTTC,CASSEAPFGAYGYTF
TRBV7-6,.,TRBJ2-5,.,TGTGCCAGCAGCTTCGCCCAAGGGTCGGCCCAGTACTTC,CASSFAQGSAQYF
TRBV5-4,.,TRBJ2-7,TRBD2,TGTGCCAGCAGCTTGTCTAGCGGGACCCTTCGGGGCGAGCAGTACTTC,CASSLSSGTLRGEQYF
TRBV9,once,TRBJ1-1,.,TGTGCCAGCAGCGTTATCATGAACACTGAAGCTTTCTTT,CASSVIMNTEAFF
TRBV27,.,TRBJ2-7,.,TGTGCCAGCAGTTTATCGGGAGGGACAACATACGAGCAGTACTTC,CASSLSGGTTYEQYF
TRBV28,.,TRBJ2-1,.,TGTGCCAGCACGGGATCCCCTGGGGATGAGCAGTTCTTC,CASTGSPGDEQFF
TRBV5-6,.,TRBJ1-6,.,TGTGCCAGCAGCGCGGGCGGGAGCTCCTATAATTCACCCCTCCACTTT,CASSAGGSSYNSPLHF